There are a few counts of the clone carrying this T cell receptor beta chain. The antigen is unknown. These data are taken from a study of cytomegalovirus exposure and HLA in healthy donors. V lost 6 bases to trimming and J lost 7 bases; unmatched junction nucleotides: 7. Germline-derived CDR1 and CDR2 are SEHNR and FQNEAQ (reference sequence). This CDR3 spans 15 amino acids. Overall study findings and caveats: Across donors, presence/absence analyses took sequencing depth to be roughly uniform. The analysis excluded some indistinguishable V segments, including TRBV6-2 and TRBV6-3. Per a later analysis, HLA-associated TCR beta chains showed more clonal expansion than other, equally common TCR beta chains.

This PCR relied on a set of 60 Vbeta primers and 13 Jbeta primers. Authors' processing steps: The authors later counted approximately 80 million unique TCR beta chains, 8.5 million to 13 million of them shared. Profiled with immunoSEQ multiplex PCR; TCRdb holds only in-frame clones, not every one. V and J calls and clone size are as listed in that table; D and trimming were resolved from the DNA. In the table there are more than 150,000 clones, approximately 85% of which are singletons. This rearrangement joins TRBV7-9 to TRBJ1-6; 9 bases match TRBD1. Sequencing was done on a sample of PBMCs. The receptor comes from a man between 18 and 29 years old in good health and CMV-seropositive. The CDR3 reads CASSQTTGGNSPLHF. CDR3 bases: TGTGCCAGCAGTCAAACGACAGGGGGGAATTCACCCCTCCACTTT.